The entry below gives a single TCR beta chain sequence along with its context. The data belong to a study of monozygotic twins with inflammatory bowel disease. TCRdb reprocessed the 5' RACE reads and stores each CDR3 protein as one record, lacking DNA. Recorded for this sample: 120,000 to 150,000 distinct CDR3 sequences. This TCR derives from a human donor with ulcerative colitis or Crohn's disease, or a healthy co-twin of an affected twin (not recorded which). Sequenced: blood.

CDR3 protein: CASSRNGGRTYEQYF. This sequence joins TRBV7-6 and TRBJ2-7; TCRdb designates TRBD2, a call that cannot be tested without DNA. CDR3 length equals 15 residues. CDR1 and CDR2 (germline): SGHVS, FNYEAQ.